Below are 3 T cell receptor beta chains sequenced from a single sample in a study of T cell responses to AZD1222 COVID-19 vaccine. Measured with immunoSEQ multiplex PCR; TCRdb has only the in-frame clones, and not every one. The table lists 250,000 to 300,000 clones, 94% of them singletons, with less than 0.6% in the top ten. The source was peripheral blood, collected 28 days after the second AZD1222 dose. Receptors originate from an adult who received the AZD1222 COVID-19 vaccine.

The chain combines TRBV5-4 with TRBJ2-7; D is possibly TRBD2 (6 bases). The CDR3 runs 13 residues. Per the germline V gene, CDR1 is SGHNT and CDR2 is YYREEE (reference sequence). V was pared by 4 bases and J by 3 bases, with 11 bases between. Here the CDR3 reads CASSGGTIYEQYF. In nucleotides, the CDR3 is TGTGCCAGCAGCGGAGGGACGATCTACGAGCAGTACTTC.

The CDR3 spells CSASRTGGLSSYNSPLHF. CDR3 bases: TGCAGTGCTAGTAGGACAGGGGGTCTGAGCTCCTATAATTCACCCCTCCACTTT. V and J are TRBV20-1 and TRBJ1-6; 10 bases agree with TRBD1. CDR3 length: 18 residues. Trimming took 3 bases from V and 0 from J; bases not matched to a gene: 8. Germline-derived CDR1 and CDR2 are DFQATT and SNEGSKA (reference sequence).

The V gene is TRBV4-3, the J gene TRBJ1-5; 12 bases are shared with TRBD1. The germline CDR1 and CDR2 sequences are LGHNA and YSLEER. J gave up 6 bases and V 0 bases, and 9 bases lay outside the gene matches. This CDR3 has 18 amino acids. Here the CDR3 reads CASSQEYTGTGGVQPQHF. Here the CDR3 DNA reads TGCGCCAGCAGCCAAGAATACACCGGGACAGGGGGCGTTCAGCCCCAGCATTTT.